This T cell receptor beta chain was obtained from a study of regulatory T cells in long-lasting Graves disease. Time point here: newly diagnosed GD, antithyroid drugs for less than 3 months. PBMC-derived RNA was used for the TCR library. This clonotype was seen many times. V lost 1 base and J lost 9, with 16 bases in between. CDR1 and CDR2 from the germline V gene are MGHRA and YSYEKL. The CDR3 has 16 residues. Arm-PCR of CDR3 regions with iRepertoire HTBI primers generated TCR beta libraries. TCRdb analysed the multiplex PCR reads with MiXCR anew, one entry per CDR3 protein. The sample has roughly 500,000 distinct CDR3 sequences, around 13% seen once. These data were also filed under a second study, of T cells in Graves' hyperthyroidism and ophthalmopathy. That paper states: A 13 V-J model separated ophthalmopathy from stable hyperthyroidism.

The chain uses TRBV4-1 and TRBJ1-6, with D hard to call. Sequencing used peripheral blood mononuclear cells (PBMCs), obtained at new diagnosis, from a patient treated with antithyroid drugs. The receptor was isolated from a woman aged 25 to 39 with Graves disease. In DNA, the CDR3 is TGCGCCAGCAGCCAAGCCATAGGGAGTTTCGTTTCACCCCTCCACTTT. As protein: CASSQAIGSFVSPLHF.